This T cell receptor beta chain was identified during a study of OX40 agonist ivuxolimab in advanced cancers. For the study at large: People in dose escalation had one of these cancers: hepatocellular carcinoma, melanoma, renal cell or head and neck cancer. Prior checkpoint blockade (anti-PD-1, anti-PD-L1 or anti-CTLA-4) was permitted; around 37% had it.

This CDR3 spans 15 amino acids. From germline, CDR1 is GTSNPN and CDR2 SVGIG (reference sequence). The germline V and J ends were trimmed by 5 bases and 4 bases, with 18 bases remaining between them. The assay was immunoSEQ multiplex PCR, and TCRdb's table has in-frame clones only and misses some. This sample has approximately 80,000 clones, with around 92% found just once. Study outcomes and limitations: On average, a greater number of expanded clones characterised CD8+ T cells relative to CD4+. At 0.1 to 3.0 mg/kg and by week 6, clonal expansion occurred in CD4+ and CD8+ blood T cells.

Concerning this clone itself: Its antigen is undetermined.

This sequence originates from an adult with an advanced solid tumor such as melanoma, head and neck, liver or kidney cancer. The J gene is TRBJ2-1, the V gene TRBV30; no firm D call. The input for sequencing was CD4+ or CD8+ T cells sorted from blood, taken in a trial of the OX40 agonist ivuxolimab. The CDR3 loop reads CAWEPARAKYNEQFF. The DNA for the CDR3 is TGTGCCTGGGAGCCGGCGAGAGCTAAGTACAATGAGCAGTTCTTC. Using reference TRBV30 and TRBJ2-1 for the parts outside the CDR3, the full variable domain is SQTIHQWPATLVQPVGSPLSLECTVEGTSNPNLYWYRQAAGRGLQLLFYSVGIGQISSEVPQNLSASRPQDRQFILSSKKLLLSDSGFYLCAWEPARAKYNEQFFGPGTRLTVL.